This T cell receptor (beta chain) was observed in a study of CD8 T cells in ankylosing spondylitis. In its sample, this clonotype was seen many times. The antigen is unknown. In making TCR beta libraries, quantitative 5'-RACE with molecular barcodes was used. From the 5' RACE reads, TCRdb called clonotypes with MiXCR, one entry per CDR3 protein. The sample includes approximately 260,000 distinct CDR3 sequences, over 15% of them seen just once. From germline, CDR1 is MNHEY and CDR2 SMNVEV (reference sequence). This CDR3 is 14 amino acids long. Trimming stripped 3 bases from V and 3 bases from J, with 9 bases between. Study-wide findings and caveats: Roughly eight highly homologous variants formed a TCR beta motif that appeared characteristic of ankylosing spondylitis blood.

The J gene is TRBJ2-1, the V gene TRBV27; D uncertain. The sample was blood, either unsorted or a sorted T cell fraction (not recorded which). The clonotype comes from a male donor with ankylosing spondylitis or in good health (not recorded which). The CDR3 nucleotides are TGTGCCAGCAGTTTTACGAAGCTCTACAATGAGCAGTTCTTC. It yields the protein CASSFTKLYNEQFF.